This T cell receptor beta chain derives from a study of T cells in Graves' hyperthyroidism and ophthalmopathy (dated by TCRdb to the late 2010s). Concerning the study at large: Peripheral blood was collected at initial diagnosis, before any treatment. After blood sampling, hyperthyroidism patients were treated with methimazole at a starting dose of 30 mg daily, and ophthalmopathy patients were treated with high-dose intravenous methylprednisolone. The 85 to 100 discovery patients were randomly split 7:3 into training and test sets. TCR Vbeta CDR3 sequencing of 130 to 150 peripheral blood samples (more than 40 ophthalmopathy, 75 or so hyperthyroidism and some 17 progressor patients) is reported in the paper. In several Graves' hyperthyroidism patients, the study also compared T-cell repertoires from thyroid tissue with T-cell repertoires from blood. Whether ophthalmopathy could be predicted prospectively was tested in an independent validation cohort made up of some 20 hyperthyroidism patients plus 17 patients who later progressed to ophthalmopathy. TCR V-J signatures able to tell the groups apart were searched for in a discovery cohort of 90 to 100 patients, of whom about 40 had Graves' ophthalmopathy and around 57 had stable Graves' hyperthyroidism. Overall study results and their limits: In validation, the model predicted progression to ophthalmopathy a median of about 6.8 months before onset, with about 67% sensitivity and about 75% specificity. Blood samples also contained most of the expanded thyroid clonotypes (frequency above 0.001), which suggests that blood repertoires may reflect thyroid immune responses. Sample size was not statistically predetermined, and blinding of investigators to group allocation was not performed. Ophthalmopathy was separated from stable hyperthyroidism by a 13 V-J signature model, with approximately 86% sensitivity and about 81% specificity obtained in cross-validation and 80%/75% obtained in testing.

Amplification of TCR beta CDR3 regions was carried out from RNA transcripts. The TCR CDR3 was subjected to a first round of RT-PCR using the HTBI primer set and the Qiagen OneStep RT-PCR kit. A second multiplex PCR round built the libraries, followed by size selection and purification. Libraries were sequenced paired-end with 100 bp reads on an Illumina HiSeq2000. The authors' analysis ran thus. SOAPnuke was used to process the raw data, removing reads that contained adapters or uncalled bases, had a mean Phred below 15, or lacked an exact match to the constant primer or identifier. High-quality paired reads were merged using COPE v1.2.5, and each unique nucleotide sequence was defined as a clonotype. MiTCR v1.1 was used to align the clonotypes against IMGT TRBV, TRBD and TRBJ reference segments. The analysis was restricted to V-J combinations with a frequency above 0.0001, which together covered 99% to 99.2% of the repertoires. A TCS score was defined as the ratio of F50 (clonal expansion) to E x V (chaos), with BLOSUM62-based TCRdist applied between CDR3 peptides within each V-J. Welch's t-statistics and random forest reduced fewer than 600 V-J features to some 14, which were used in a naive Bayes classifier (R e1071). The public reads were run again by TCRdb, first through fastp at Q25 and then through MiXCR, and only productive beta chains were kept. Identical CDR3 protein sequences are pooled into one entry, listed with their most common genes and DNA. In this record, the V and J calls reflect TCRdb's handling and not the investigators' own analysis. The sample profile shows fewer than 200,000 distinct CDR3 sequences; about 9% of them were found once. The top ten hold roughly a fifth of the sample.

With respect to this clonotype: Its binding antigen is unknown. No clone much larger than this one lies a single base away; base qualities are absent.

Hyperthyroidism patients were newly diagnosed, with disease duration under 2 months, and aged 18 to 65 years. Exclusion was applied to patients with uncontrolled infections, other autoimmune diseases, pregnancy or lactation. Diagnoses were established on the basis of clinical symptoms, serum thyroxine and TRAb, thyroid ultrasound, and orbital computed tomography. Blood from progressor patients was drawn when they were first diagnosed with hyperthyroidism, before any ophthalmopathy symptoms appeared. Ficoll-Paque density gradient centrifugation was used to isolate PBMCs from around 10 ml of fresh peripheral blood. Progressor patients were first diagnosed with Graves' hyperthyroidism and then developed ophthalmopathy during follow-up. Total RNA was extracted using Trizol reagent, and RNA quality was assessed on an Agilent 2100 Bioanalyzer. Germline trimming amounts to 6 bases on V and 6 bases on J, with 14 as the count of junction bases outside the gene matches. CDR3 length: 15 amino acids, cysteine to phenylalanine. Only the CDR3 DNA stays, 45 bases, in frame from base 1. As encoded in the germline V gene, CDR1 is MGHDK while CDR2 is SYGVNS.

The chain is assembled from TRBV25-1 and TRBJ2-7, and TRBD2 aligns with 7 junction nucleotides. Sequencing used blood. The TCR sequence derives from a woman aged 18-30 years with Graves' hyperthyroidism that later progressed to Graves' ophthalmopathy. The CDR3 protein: CASRPERGLVGEQYF. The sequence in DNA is TGTGCCAGCAGACCGGAGAGAGGACTAGTGGGCGAGCAGTACTTC.